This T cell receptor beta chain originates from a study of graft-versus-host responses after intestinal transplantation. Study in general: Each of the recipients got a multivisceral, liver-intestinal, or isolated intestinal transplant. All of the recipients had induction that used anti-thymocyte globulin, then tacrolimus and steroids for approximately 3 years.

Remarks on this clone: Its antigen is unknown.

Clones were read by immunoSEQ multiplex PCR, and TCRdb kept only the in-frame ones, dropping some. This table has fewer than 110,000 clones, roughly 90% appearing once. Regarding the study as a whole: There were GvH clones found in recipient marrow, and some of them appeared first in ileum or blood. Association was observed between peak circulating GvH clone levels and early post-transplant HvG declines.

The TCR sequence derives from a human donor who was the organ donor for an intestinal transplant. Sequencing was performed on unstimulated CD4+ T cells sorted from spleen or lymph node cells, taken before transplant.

CDR3 bases: TGCGCCAGCAGCTTGAGGGATACTGAAGCTTTCTTT. It encodes CASSLRDTEAFF. The chain uses TRBV5-1 and TRBJ1-1; D not resolved. Looked up from germline, CDR1 is SGHRS and CDR2 is YFSETQ. Trimming shortened V by 1 base and J by 5 bases, and 6 bases separated the two germline ends. The CDR3 covers 12 residues.